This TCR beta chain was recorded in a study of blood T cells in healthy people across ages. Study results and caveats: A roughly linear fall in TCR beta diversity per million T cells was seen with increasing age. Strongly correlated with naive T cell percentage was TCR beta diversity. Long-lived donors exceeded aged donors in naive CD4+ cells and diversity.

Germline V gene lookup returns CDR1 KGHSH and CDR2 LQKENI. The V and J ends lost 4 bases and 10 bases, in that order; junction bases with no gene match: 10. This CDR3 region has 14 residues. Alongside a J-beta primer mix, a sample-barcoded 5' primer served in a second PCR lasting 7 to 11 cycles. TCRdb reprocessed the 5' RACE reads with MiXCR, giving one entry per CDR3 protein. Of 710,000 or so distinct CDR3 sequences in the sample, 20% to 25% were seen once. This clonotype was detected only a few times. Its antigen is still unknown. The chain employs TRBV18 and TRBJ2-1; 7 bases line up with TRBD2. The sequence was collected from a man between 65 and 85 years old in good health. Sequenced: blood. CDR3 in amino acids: CASSLRSGREEQFF. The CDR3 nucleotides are TGTGCCAGCTCACTCCGTAGCGGGCGGGAGGAGCAGTTCTTC.